This record concerns one T cell receptor beta chain sequence. The data stem from a study of blood T cell repertoires in COVID-19. Study-wide background: Acute and convalescent COVID-19 specimens originated in the United States, Italy and Spain.

The authors' processing: Estimated nucleated cell counts came from reference gene primer amplification. Assay used: immunoSEQ multiplex PCR; TCRdb lists only in-frame clones, some missing. V, J and clone size are those of that table, while D and trimming were read from the DNA. The profile shows about 140,000 clones, more than 85% of them singletons. Per the germline V gene, CDR1 is SGHDT and CDR2 is YYEEEE. Trimming shortened V by 4 bases and J by 5 bases, and 15 bases separated the two germline ends. The CDR3 is made up of 14 amino acids. Material for sequencing was peripheral blood. V and J are TRBV5-6 and TRBJ1-1; a possible D gene is TRBD1 (5 bases). This TCR was recovered from a human donor in a cohort sampled during active COVID-19. The CDR3 spells CASSPLGGGTEAFF. For the CDR3, the DNA is TGTGCCAGCAGCCCATTGGGGGGAGGAACTGAAGCTTTCTTT.